This T cell receptor beta chain was found in a study of blood T cell repertoires in COVID-19. Study-level information: Samples of COVID-19 (acute and convalescent) were obtained from the United States, Italy and Spain.

Individuals aged roughly 18 to 90 years were recruited from some 26 US areas. In the original analysis: The assay estimated nucleated cells by amplifying reference gene primers. Only in-frame clones appear in the TCRdb table, and some are missing; sequencing was by immunoSEQ multiplex PCR. V, J and clone size are taken as reported in that table, and D and trimming were inferred from the DNA itself. The repertoire holds fewer than 200,000 clones, with less than 85% as singletons. The V and J ends lost 3 bases and 0 bases, in that order; junction bases with no gene match: 9. The CDR3 has 17 residues. CDR1 and CDR2 from the germline V gene are SGHRS and YFSETQ.

Sequenced: PBMCs or T cells enriched from blood (not recorded which). V and J are TRBV5-1 and TRBJ2-1, with 7 bases matching TRBD1. This receptor was taken from a woman aged 55-69 years with acute COVID-19. In DNA, the CDR3 is TGCGCCAGCAGCTCGGCAGGGGGAGCGAGCTCCTACAATGAGCAGTTCTTC. The encoded protein is CASSSAGGASSYNEQFF.